This entry features one T cell receptor beta chain sequence. Its antigen is currently unknown. Ipilimumab CTLA-4 blockade and focal radiation were given to patients with chemo-refractory metastatic non-small-cell lung cancer. This sample was included in a study of radiotherapy plus CTLA-4 blockade in lung cancer. Study at large: Objective response rate was about 20%; disease control rate, around 30%. Points from the study as a whole: Reported findings show early blood T cell clone dynamics, with interferon-beta, best predicted response.

This CDR3 is built from 16 residues. Germline loops: CDR1 SGHDT, CDR2 YYEEEE. Trimming stripped 4 bases from V and 7 bases from J, with 21 bases between. This table comes from immunoSEQ multiplex PCR, and its TCRdb copy is limited to in-frame clones, with some not included. The profile covers approximately 85,000 clones, with roughly four fifths appearing a single time and more than 12% taken by the ten largest. The material was peripheral blood, obtained from a patient treated with radiotherapy plus ipilimumab. The sequence derives from a human donor with non-small cell lung cancer that progressed on radiotherapy plus ipilimumab. The rearrangement links TRBV5-6 to TRBJ1-5, with a tentative D call TRBD1 (6 bases). The DNA for the CDR3 is TGTGCCAGCAGCAACTTCTGGGGGGGGCGAGAACAGCCCCAGCATTTT. Amino acid sequence: CASSNFWGGREQPQHF.